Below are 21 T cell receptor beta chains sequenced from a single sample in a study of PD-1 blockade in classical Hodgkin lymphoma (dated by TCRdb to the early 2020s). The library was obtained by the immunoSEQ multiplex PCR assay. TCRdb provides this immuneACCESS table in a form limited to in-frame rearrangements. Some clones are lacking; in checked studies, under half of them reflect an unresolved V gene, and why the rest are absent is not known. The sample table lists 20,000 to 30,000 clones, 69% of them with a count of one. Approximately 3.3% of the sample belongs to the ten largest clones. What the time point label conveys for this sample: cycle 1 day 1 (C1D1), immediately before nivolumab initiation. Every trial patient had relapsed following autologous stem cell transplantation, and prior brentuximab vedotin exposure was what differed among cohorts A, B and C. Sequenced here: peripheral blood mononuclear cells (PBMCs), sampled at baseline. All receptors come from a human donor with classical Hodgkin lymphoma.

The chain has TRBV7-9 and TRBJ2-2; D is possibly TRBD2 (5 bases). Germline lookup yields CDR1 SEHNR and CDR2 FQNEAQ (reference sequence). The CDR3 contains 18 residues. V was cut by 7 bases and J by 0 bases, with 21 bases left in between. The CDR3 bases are TGTGCCAGCAACTCAGACTACTACACCTTAACGAACACCGGGGAGCTGTTTTTT. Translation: CASNSDYYTLTNTGELFF.

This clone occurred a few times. In nucleotides, the CDR3 is TGTGCCATCAGTGAGTTCGGGGTAGGGGGCGAGCAGTACTTC. Encoded protein: CAISEFGVGGEQYF. V and J are TRBV10-3 and TRBJ2-7, with a weak D call TRBD1 (6 bases). The germline V gene encodes CDR1 ENHRY and CDR2 SYGVKD. Trimming removed 1 base from V and 6 bases from J, with 13 bases in between. The CDR3 has 14 amino acids.

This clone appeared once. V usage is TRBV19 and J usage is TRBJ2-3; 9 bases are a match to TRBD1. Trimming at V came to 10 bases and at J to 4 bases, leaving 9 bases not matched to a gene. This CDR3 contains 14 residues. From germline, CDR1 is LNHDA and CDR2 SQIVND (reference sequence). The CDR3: CATRDRDVSDTQYF. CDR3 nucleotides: TGTGCCACCCGGGACAGGGATGTTTCAGATACGCAGTATTTT. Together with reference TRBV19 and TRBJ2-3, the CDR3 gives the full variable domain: DGGITQSPKYLFRKEGQNVTLSCEQNLNHDAMYWYRQDPGQGLRLIYYSQIVNDFQKGDIAEGYSVSREKKESFPLTVTSAQKNPTAFYLCATRDRDVSDTQYFGPGTRLTVL.

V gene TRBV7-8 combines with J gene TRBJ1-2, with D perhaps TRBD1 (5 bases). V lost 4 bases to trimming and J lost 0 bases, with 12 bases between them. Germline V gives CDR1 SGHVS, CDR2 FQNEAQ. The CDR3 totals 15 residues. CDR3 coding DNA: TGTGCCAGCAGCTCCAGGGAGAACCCTAACTATGGCTACACCTTC. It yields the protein CASSSRENPNYGYTF. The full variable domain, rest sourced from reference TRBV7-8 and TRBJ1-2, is GAGVSQSPRYKVAKRGQDVALRCDPISGHVSLFWYQQALGQGPEFLTYFQNEAQLDKSGLPSDRFFAERPEGSVSTLKIQRTQQEDSAVYLCASSSRENPNYGYTFGSGTRLTVV.

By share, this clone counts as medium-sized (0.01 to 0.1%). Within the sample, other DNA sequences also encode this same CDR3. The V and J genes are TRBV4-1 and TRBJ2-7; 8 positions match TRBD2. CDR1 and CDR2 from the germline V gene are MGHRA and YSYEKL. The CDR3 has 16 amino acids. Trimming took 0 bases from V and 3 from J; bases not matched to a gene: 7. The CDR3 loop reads CASSQEVSGGVYEQYF. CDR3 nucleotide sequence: TGCGCCAGCAGCCAAGAGGTCTCCGGGGGGGTCTACGAGCAGTACTTC.

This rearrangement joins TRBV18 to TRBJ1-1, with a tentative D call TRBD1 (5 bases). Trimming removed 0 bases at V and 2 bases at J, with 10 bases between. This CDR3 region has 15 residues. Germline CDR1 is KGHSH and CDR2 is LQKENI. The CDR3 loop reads CASSPPMGTNTEAFF. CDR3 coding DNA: TGTGCCAGCTCACCACCTATGGGGACCAACACTGAAGCTTTCTTT. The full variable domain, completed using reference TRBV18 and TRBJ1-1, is NAGVMQNPRHLVRRRGQEARLRCSPMKGHSHVYWYRQLPEEGLKFMVYLQKENIIDESGMPKERFSAEFPKEGPSILRIQQVVRGDSAAYFCASSPPMGTNTEAFFGQGTRLTVV.

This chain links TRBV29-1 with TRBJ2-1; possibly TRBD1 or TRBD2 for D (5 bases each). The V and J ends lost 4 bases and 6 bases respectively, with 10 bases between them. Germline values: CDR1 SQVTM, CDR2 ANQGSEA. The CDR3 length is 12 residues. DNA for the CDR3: TGCAGCGTTGTCCGGGGCTCCAATGAGCAGTTCTTC. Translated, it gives CSVVRGSNEQFF.

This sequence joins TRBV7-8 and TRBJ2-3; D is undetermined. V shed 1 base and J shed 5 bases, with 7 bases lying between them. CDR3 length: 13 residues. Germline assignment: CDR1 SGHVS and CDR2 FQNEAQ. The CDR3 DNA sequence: TGTGCCAGCAGCTTAGATCGGGTAGATACGCAGTATTTT. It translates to CASSLDRVDTQYF. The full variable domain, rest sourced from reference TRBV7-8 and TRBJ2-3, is GAGVSQSPRYKVAKRGQDVALRCDPISGHVSLFWYQQALGQGPEFLTYFQNEAQLDKSGLPSDRFFAERPEGSVSTLKIQRTQQEDSAVYLCASSLDRVDTQYFGPGTRLTVL.

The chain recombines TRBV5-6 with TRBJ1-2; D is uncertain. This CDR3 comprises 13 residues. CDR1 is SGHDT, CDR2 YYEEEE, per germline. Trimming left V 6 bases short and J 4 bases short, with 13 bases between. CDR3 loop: CASTNTLRYGYTF. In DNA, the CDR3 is TGTGCCAGCACAAACACGCTCCGCTATGGCTACACCTTC. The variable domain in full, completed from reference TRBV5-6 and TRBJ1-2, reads DAGVTQSPTHLIKTRGQQVTLRCSPKSGHDTVSWYQQALGQGPQFIFQYYEEEERQRGNFPDRFSGHQFPNYSSELNVNALLLGDSALYLCASTNTLRYGYTFGSGTRLTVV.

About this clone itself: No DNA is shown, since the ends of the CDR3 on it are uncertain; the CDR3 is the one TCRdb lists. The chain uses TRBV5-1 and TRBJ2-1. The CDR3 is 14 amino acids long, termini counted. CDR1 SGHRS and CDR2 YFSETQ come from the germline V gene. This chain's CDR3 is CASSSSDSYNEQFF.

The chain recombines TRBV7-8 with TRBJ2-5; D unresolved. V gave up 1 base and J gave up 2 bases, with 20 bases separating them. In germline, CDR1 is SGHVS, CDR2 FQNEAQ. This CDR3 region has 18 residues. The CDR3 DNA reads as TGTGCCAGCAGCTTAGAGGGATACAACCAGCAGCCGCAAGAGACCCAGTACTTC. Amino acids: CASSLEGYNQQPQETQYF.

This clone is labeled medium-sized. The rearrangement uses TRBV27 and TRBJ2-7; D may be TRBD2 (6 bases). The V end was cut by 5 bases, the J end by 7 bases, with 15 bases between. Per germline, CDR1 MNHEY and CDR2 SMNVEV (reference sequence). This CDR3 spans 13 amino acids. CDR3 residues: CASSPSGGYEQYF. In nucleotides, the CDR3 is TGTGCCAGCAGTCCCTCCGGAGGGTATGAGCAGTACTTC.

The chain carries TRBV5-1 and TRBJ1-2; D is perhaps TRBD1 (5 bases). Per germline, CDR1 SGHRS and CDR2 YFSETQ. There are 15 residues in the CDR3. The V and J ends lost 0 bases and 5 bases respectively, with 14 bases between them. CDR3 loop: CASSLGGEGLYGYTF. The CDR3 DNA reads TGCGCCAGCAGCTTGGGGGGCGAGGGCCTTTATGGCTACACCTTC.

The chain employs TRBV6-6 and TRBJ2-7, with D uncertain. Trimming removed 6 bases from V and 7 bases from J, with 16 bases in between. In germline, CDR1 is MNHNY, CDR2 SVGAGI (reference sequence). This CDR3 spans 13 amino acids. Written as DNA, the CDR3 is TGTGCCAGCAGAGACGGACCGCGCTTGGAGCAGTACTTC. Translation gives CASRDGPRLEQYF.

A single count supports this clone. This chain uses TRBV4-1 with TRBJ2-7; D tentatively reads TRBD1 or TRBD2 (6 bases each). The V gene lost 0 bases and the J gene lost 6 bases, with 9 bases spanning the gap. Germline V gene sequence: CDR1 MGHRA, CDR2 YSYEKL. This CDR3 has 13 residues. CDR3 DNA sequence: TGCGCCAGCAGCCAAGAATGGGGGGCCGAGCAGTACTTC. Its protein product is CASSQEWGAEQYF.

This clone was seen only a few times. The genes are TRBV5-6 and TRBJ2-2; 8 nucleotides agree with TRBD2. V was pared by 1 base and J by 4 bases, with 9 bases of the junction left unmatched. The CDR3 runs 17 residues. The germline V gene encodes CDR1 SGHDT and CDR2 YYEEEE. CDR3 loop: CASSLPWLAGLTGELFF. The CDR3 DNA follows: TGTGCCAGCAGCTTGCCATGGCTAGCGGGCCTCACCGGGGAGCTGTTTTTT.

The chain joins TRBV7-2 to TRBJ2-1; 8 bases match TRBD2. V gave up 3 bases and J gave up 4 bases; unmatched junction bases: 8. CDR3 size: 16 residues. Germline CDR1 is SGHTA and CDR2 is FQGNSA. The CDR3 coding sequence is TGTGCCAGCAGCTTTGTATCGGGGGGGCTGTACAATGAGCAGTTCTTC. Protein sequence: CASSFVSGGLYNEQFF.

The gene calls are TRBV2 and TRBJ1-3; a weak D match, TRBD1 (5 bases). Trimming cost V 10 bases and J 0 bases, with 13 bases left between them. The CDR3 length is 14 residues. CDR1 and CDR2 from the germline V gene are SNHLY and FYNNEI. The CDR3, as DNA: TGTGCCATCCCCCGGGACTCCTCTGGAAACACCATATATTTT. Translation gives CAIPRDSSGNTIYF.

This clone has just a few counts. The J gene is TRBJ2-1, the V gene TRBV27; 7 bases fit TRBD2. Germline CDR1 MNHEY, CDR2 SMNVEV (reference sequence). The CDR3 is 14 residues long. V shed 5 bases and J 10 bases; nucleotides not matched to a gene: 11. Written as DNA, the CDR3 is TGTGCCAGCAGTCTCGGACTAGGATCGAGGGAGCAGTTCTTC. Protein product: CASSLGLGSREQFF.

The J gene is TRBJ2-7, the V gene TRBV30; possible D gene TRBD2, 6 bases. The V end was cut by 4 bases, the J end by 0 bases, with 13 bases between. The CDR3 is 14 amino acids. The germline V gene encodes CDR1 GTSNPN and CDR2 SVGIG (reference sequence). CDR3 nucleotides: TGTGCCTGGAATTCCGCGGGGACCTCCTACGAGCAGTACTTC. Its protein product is CAWNSAGTSYEQYF. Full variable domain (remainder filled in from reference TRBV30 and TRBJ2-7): SQTIHQWPATLVQPVGSPLSLECTVEGTSNPNLYWYRQAAGRGLQLLFYSVGIGQISSEVPQNLSASRPQDRQFILSSKKLLLSDSGFYLCAWNSAGTSYEQYFGPGTRLTVT.

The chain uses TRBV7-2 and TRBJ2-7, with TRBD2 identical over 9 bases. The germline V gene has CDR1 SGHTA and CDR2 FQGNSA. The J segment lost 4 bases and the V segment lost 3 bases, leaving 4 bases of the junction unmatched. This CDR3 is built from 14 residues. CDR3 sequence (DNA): TGTGCCAGCAGCTTGTATACTAGCGGGTACGAGCAGTACTTC. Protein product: CASSLYTSGYEQYF. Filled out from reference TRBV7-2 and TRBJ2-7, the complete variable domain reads GAGVSQSPSNKVTEKGKDVELRCDPISGHTALYWYRQSLGQGLEFLIYFQGNSAPDKSGLPSDRFSAERTGGSVSTLTIQRTQQEDSAVYLCASSLYTSGYEQYFGPGTRLTVT.